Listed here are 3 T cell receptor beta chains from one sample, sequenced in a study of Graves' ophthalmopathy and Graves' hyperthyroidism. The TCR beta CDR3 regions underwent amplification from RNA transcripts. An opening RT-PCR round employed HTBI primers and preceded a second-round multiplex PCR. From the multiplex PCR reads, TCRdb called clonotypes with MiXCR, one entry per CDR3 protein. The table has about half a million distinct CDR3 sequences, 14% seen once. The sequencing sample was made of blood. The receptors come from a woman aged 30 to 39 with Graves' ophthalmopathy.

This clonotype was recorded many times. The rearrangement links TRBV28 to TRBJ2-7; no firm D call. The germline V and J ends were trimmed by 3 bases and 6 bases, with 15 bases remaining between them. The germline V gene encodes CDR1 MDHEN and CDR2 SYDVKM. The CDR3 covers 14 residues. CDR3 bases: TGTGCCAGCAGTTTCCGTGAATCTCCCCTCGAGCAGTACTTC. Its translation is CASSFRESPLEQYF.

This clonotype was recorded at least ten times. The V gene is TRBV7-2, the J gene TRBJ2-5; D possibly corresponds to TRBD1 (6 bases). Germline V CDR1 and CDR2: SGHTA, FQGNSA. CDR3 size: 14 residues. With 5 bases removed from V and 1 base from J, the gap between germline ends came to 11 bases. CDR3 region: CASSLVRGQETQYF. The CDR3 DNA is TGTGCCAGCAGCCTCGTCAGGGGCCAAGAGACCCAGTACTTC.

The DNA of the CDR3 is TGTGCCAGCAGCCCAGTGGGCAGGTTTCCTTCCGATACGCAGTATTTT. Its protein is CASSPVGRFPSDTQYF. The V call is TRBV13, the J call TRBJ2-3; D not resolved. Looked up from germline, CDR1 is PRHDT and CDR2 is FYEKMQ (reference sequence). Trimming took off 5 bases at V and 6 bases at J, with 21 bases between the two ends. CDR3 length: 16 residues.